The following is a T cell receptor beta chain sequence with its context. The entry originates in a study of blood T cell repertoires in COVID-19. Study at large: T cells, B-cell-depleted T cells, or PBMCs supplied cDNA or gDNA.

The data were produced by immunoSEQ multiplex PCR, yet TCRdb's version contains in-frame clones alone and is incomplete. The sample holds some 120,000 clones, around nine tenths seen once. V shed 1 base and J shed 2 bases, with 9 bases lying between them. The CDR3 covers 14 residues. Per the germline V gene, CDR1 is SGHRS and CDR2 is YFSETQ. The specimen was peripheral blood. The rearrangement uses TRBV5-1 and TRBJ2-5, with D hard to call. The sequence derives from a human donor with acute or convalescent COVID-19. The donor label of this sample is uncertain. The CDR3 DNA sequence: TGCGCCAGCAGCTTGTCGACATCACAAGAGACCCAGTACTTC. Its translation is CASSLSTSQETQYF.